This TCR beta chain was identified during a study of blood T cell repertoires in COVID-19. In the study overall: Some COVID-19 samples were acute and others convalescent; all came from the United States, Italy and Spain.

TCRdb's copy holds only in-frame clones and misses some; the assay was immunoSEQ multiplex PCR. The table lists 220,000 or so clones, around 87% of them singletons, with around 9.6% in the top ten. Seattle enrolled patients during active infection and tracked them longitudinally. Trimming removed 11 bases at V and 1 base at J, with 17 bases between. Germline V gene sequence: CDR1 SGHVS, CDR2 FQNEAQ. The CDR3 has 15 residues. The V and J genes are TRBV7-8 and TRBJ2-2; possibly TRBD1 for D (6 bases). The TCR was taken from a woman aged 45-59 years with COVID-19, enrolled during active disease. Material for sequencing was peripheral blood. This CDR3 reads CAVQGISMNTGELFF. In DNA, the CDR3 is TGTGCCGTACAGGGTATCTCTATGAACACCGGGGAGCTGTTTTTT.